What follows are 23 T cell receptor beta chains derived from one specimen sequenced in a study of shared clonotypes between healthy human individuals. Assay: immunoSEQ multiplex PCR; the TCRdb copy retains only in-frame clones and omits some. This sample has some 2,100,000 clones, with approximately 96% found just once. Sequencing input: naive CD4+ T cells sorted from blood. This sample's subset: CD45RA+ positively selected. These receptors were taken from a man between 18 and 29 years old in good health.

J is TRBJ2-1 and V is TRBV4-1, with TRBD2 matching 10 bases. The germline V gene has CDR1 MGHRA and CDR2 YSYEKL. The CDR3 contains 16 residues. The J segment lost 0 bases and the V segment lost 6 bases, leaving 5 bases of the junction unmatched. The DNA of the CDR3 is TGCGCCAGCAGTCCCCGGACTAGCGGCTCCTACAATGAGCAGTTCTTC. It translates to CASSPRTSGSYNEQFF.

V usage is TRBV5-1 and J usage is TRBJ2-7; 9 bases are shared with TRBD2. Unmatched junction bases numbered 4, after V lost 0 bases and J lost 3 bases. The CDR3 is 15 amino acids. CDR1 is SGHRS and CDR2 is YFSETQ in the germline V gene. The CDR3 nucleotides read TGCGCCAGCAGCTTGGTAGCGACTAGCGGCTACGAGCAGTACTTC. It yields the protein CASSLVATSGYEQYF.

J is TRBJ1-3 and V is TRBV12-2. TRBV12-2 is classified as a pseudogene. This CDR3 has 14 residues. The CDR3 reads CASRVTDIGNTIYF. For the CDR3, the DNA is TGTGCAAGTCGCGTAACTGATATCGGAAACACCATATATTTT.

The CDR3 region has the DNA TGCGCCAGCAGCCAAGAGGGCACTAGCGACAATGAGCAGTTCTTC. Its protein product is CASSQEGTSDNEQFF. The V and J genes are TRBV4-1 and TRBJ2-1, with 7 positions matching TRBD2. Germline V gene sequence: CDR1 MGHRA, CDR2 YSYEKL. The CDR3 extends over 15 amino acids. J was trimmed by 5 bases and V by 0 bases; bases with no gene match: 4.

V gene TRBV5-4 combines with J gene TRBJ2-5, with TRBD1 as a possible D gene (6 bases). Between the trimmed V and J ends, which lost 4 bases and 6 bases, there was a span of 13 bases. The CDR3 contains 13 residues. CDR1 and CDR2 from the germline V gene are SGHNT and YYREEE (reference sequence). The CDR3 region is CASSTRTAQTQYF. In DNA, the CDR3 is TGTGCCAGCAGCACCCGGACAGCCCAGACCCAGTACTTC. The full variable domain, with the rest looked up from reference TRBV5-4 and TRBJ2-5, is ETGVTQSPTHLIKTRGQQVTLRCSSQSGHNTVSWYQQALGQGPQFIFQYYREEENGRGNFPPRFSGLQFPNYSSELNVNALELDDSALYLCASSTRTAQTQYFGPGTRLLVL.

Points on this clone: Other DNA sequences from this sample encode an identical CDR3 as well. V gene TRBV5-1 combines with J gene TRBJ1-2; D remains unclear. The V end lost 0 bases, the J end lost 5 bases, and 8 bases lay between the germline ends. Germline CDR1 and CDR2: SGHRS and YFSETQ. The CDR3 length is 13 residues. CDR3 nucleotide sequence: TGCGCCAGCAGCTTGGGATCTGGTTATGGCTACACCTTC. This encodes CASSLGSGYGYTF.

The gene calls are TRBV2 and TRBJ1-2, with D perhaps TRBD1 (6 bases). Trimming left V 4 bases short and J 4 bases short, with 13 bases between. CDR1 and CDR2 (germline): SNHLY, FYNNEI. CDR3 length: 14 residues. The CDR3 sequence is CASSGQGTGYGYTF. CDR3 nucleotide sequence: TGTGCCAGCAGTGGGCAGGGGACGGGCTATGGCTACACCTTC. The whole variable domain, filled in from reference TRBV2 and TRBJ1-2, reads EPEVTQTPSHQVTQMGQEVILRCVPISNHLYFYWYRQILGQKVEFLVSFYNNEISEKSEIFDDQFSVERPDGSNFTLKIRSTKLEDSAMYFCASSGQGTGYGYTFGSGTRLTVV.

Here the CDR3 DNA reads TGTGCCAGCAGCCTGAGGGACCCCTATGGCTACACCTTC. Its protein is CASSLRDPYGYTF. The rearrangement uses TRBV5-5 and TRBJ1-2; tentative D call: TRBD1 (5 bases). The CDR3 runs to 13 residues. In germline, CDR1 is SGHKS, CDR2 YYEKEE (reference sequence). Trimming removed 4 bases at V and 4 bases at J, with 11 bases between.

This rearrangement joins TRBV29-1 to TRBJ1-1; 9 nucleotides line up with TRBD1. Germline loops: CDR1 SQVTM, CDR2 ANQGSEA. This CDR3 contains 14 residues. J lost 0 bases, V lost 7 bases, and 6 bases had no gene match. The CDR3 DNA reads TGCAGCGCCAGGACAGGGGTCGTGAACACTGAAGCTTTCTTT. Translated: CSARTGVVNTEAFF.

The chain carries TRBV4-1 and TRBJ2-1, with a tentative D call TRBD2 (6 bases). Trimming removed 4 bases from V and 12 bases from J, with 16 bases in between. The CDR3 runs 13 residues. Looked up from germline, CDR1 is MGHRA and CDR2 is YSYEKL. The CDR3 bases are TGCGCCAGCAGCCGGGCACTAGCTACGGGGCAGTTCTTC. This encodes CASSRALATGQFF.

The gene calls are TRBV18 and TRBJ1-5; D ambiguous. Trimming removed 4 bases from V and 5 bases from J, with 9 bases in between. Germline V gene lookup returns CDR1 KGHSH and CDR2 LQKENI. The CDR3 contains 13 residues. In DNA form, the CDR3 reads TGTGCCAGCTCACTGTACAAGGATCAGCCCCAGCATTTT. Translated, it gives CASSLYKDQPQHF. Full variable domain (remainder filled in from reference TRBV18 and TRBJ1-5): NAGVMQNPRHLVRRRGQEARLRCSPMKGHSHVYWYRQLPEEGLKFMVYLQKENIIDESGMPKERFSAEFPKEGPSILRIQQVVRGDSAAYFCASSLYKDQPQHFGDGTRLSIL.

Comments on this clone: Other nucleotide sequences from this sample produce the same CDR3. The chain joins TRBV5-4 to TRBJ2-5; tentative D call: TRBD1 (6 bases). The CDR3 extends over 13 amino acids. The germline CDR1 and CDR2 sequences are SGHNT and YYREEE (reference sequence). Trimming removed 0 bases from V and 5 bases from J, with 8 bases in between. The CDR3 region is CASSLGGRETQYF. CDR3 in DNA: TGTGCCAGCAGCTTGGGGGGGCGGGAGACCCAGTACTTC.

V and J are TRBV6-6 and TRBJ2-2; perhaps TRBD1 as D (5 bases). The CDR3 extends over 16 amino acids. V lost 2 bases to trimming and J lost 2 bases, with 12 bases between them. Germline values: CDR1 MNHNY, CDR2 SVGAGI (reference sequence). CDR3 sequence: CASSYRGQPNTGELFF. In DNA form, the CDR3 reads TGTGCCAGCAGTTACAGGGGTCAGCCTAACACCGGGGAGCTGTTTTTT.

The chain recombines TRBV11-2 with TRBJ2-5; 9 positions match TRBD1. The CDR3 length is 15 residues. Germline CDR1 is SGHAT and CDR2 is FQNNGV. J gave up 5 bases and V 3 bases, and 7 bases lay outside the gene matches. In DNA form, the CDR3 reads TGTGCCAGCAGCTTTGGGACAGGGAGAAGGGAGACCCAGTACTTC. Amino acids: CASSFGTGRRETQYF. The full variable domain, in which reference TRBV11-2 and TRBJ2-5 provide the parts outside the CDR3, is EAGVAQSPRYKIIEKRQSVAFWCNPISGHATLYWYQQILGQGPKLLIQFQNNGVVDDSQLPKDRFSAERLKGVDSTLKIQPAKLEDSAVYLCASSFGTGRRETQYFGPGTRLLVL.

Of note for this clone: Other DNA variants within this sample encode the same CDR3. DNA for the CDR3: TGTGCCAGCAGCCCAGGGGGACAAGAGACCCAGTACTTC. Its protein is CASSPGGQETQYF. The chain uses TRBV7-2 and TRBJ2-5; 7 nucleotides match TRBD1. The CDR3 loop spans 13 amino acids. Per germline, CDR1 SGHTA and CDR2 FQGNSA. Trimming removed 5 bases from V and 2 bases from J; junction bases left unmatched: 2.

The chain has TRBV12-2 and TRBJ2-7. TRBV12-2 is an annotated pseudogene. CDR3 length: 15 residues. As DNA, the CDR3 is TGTGCAAGTCGCTCGCCCCGGACGTCTTCCTACGAGCAGTACTTC. Its protein is CASRSPRTSSYEQYF.

The chain combines TRBV5-1 with TRBJ2-7, with 7 bases aligning to TRBD1. With V trimmed by 1 base and J by 5 bases, 9 bases remained unmatched. The CDR3 is 15 amino acids. The germline gives CDR1 SGHRS, CDR2 YFSETQ. The DNA for the CDR3 is TGCGCCAGCAGCTTGCCCGTACAGGGGTGGAACGAGCAGTACTTC. Translated: CASSLPVQGWNEQYF.

The genes are TRBV2 and TRBJ2-3, with no clear D. The CDR3 totals 14 residues. V lost 1 base and J 9 bases, leaving 14 bases between the germline ends. Germline V lookup: CDR1 SNHLY, CDR2 FYNNEI. The DNA for the CDR3 is TGTGCCAGCAGTGAAGAGGTAGTCAGTGGAACGCAGTATTTT. The encoded protein is CASSEEVVSGTQYF. The full variable domain, rest sourced from reference TRBV2 and TRBJ2-3, is EPEVTQTPSHQVTQMGQEVILRCVPISNHLYFYWYRQILGQKVEFLVSFYNNEISEKSEIFDDQFSVERPDGSNFTLKIRSTKLEDSAMYFCASSEEVVSGTQYFGPGTRLTVL.

This sequence joins TRBV4-3 and TRBJ2-1; 12 bases line up with TRBD2. The CDR3 has 16 amino acids. Trimming removed 4 bases from V and 7 bases from J; junction bases left unmatched: 8. Germline-derived CDR1 and CDR2 are LGHNA and YSLEER. Written as DNA, the CDR3 is TGCGCCAGCAGCCTATTGACTAGCGGGAGTCTTAATGAGCAGTTCTTC. Its translation: CASSLLTSGSLNEQFF.

A remark on this clone: This same CDR3 is encoded by further DNA sequences in the sample. The gene calls are TRBV5-1 and TRBJ1-4; TRBD1 might be the D (6 bases). From germline, CDR1 is SGHRS and CDR2 YFSETQ. Between the trimmed V and J ends, which lost 1 base and 2 bases, there was a span of 9 bases. The CDR3 has 15 residues. The CDR3 here is CASSLSGGTNEKLFF. Here the CDR3 DNA reads TGCGCCAGCAGCTTGTCGGGGGGCACTAATGAAAAACTGTTTTTT.

The genes are TRBV7-8 and TRBJ1-1, with TRBD1 matching 8 bases. Germline V gene data show CDR1 as SGHVS and CDR2 as FQNEAQ. Trimming removed 7 bases from V and 5 bases from J; junction bases left unmatched: 12. The CDR3 spans 15 residues. CDR3 residues: CASTQTGGPGTEAFF. The DNA of the CDR3 is TGTGCCAGCACCCAAACAGGGGGGCCCGGTACTGAAGCTTTCTTT.

The chain couples TRBV7-2 to TRBJ2-1; 11 bases are a match to TRBD2. The CDR3 length is 19 residues. The V and J ends lost 4 bases and 4 bases, in that order; junction bases with no gene match: 15. Germline V gene lookup returns CDR1 SGHTA and CDR2 FQGNSA. The CDR3 DNA reads as TGTGCCAGCAGCTCAGCAGGGCTAGCGGGAGGATCCTCGTACAATGAGCAGTTCTTC. It translates to CASSSAGLAGGSSYNEQFF.

Worth noting for this clone: The junction departs from germline at one end; a sequencing error may be responsible. The chain couples TRBV7-7 to TRBJ2-7; the match to TRBD2 covers 9 bases. Per the germline V gene, CDR1 is SSHAT and CDR2 is FNYEAQ (reference sequence). The CDR3 covers 20 residues. This chain's CDR3 is CASSLGSSGVCSEPCYEQYF. CDR3 coding DNA: TGTGCTAGCAGCTTAGGTTCTAGCGGGGTATGCTCCGAACCCTGCTACGAGCAGTACTTC.